These 2 T cell receptor beta chains came from one sample sequenced in a study of identical twins (TCRdb year 2016). Receptor amplification or capture employed 5' RACE. The instrument was an Illumina HiSeq 2000. Clones were called with MiXCR by TCRdb after fastp trimmed the public reads at Q25, and only in-frame beta chains were retained. Rows with a matching CDR3 protein are joined into one entry that keeps the most common DNA and genes. This sample holds 450,000 or so distinct CDR3 sequences; 13% to 15% were observed only once. The leading ten clones occupy 0.5% to 0.65% of the sample. The same sample was also used in a study of yellow fever vaccine responses in identical twins.

The specimen was CD4+ T cells sorted from blood. These receptors were collected from a woman aged 18-29 years in good health.

This clonotype was picked up many times. V usage is TRBV27 and J usage is TRBJ2-1; 11 nucleotides match TRBD1. CDR3 length: 16 residues. Germline V gives CDR1 MNHEY, CDR2 SMNVEV (reference sequence). V was clipped by 6 bases and J by 6 bases; unmatched bases: 10. The CDR3 spells CASSPYAGTGGNEQFF. The DNA of the CDR3 is TGTGCCAGCAGCCCATATGCCGGGACAGGGGGCAATGAGCAGTTCTTC.

The chain couples TRBV4-3 to TRBJ2-7; D is uncertain. The V end lost 0 bases, the J end lost 6 bases, and 12 bases lay between the germline ends. The germline V gene encodes CDR1 LGHNA and CDR2 YSLEER. CDR3 size: 14 residues. This CDR3 reads CASSQDRYPGEQYF. CDR3 nucleotides: TGCGCCAGCAGCCAAGATCGCTACCCCGGCGAGCAGTACTTC.